A single sample is the source of the 8 T cell receptor beta chains below, sequenced in a study of cytomegalovirus exposure and HLA in healthy donors (dated by TCRdb to between 2016 and 2019). Library construction relied on the immunoSEQ multiplex PCR assay. For the multiplex PCR, a mixture combining 60 forward primers for TCR Vbeta segments and 13 reverse primers for TCR Jbeta segments was used. TCRdb holds this immuneACCESS table with in-frame rearrangements only. Some clones are missing; in checked studies, unresolved V genes explain under half, and the rest has no known cause. Recorded for this sample are 130,000 or so clones; about 77% of them occurred a single time. 1.2% of the sample belongs to the ten largest clones. Sequenced: PBMCs. The receptors come from a man aged 50-60 years in good health and CMV-seronegative.

A few counts support this clone. The genes are TRBV6-5 and TRBJ2-7; D gene uncertain. CDR1 is MNHEY, CDR2 SVGAGI, per germline. The CDR3 sequence is 14 residues long. V was trimmed by 6 bases and J by 0 bases, leaving 12 bases between them. The CDR3 sequence: CASSPQATSYEQYF. The CDR3 coding sequence is TGTGCCAGCAGCCCCCAGGCCACCTCCTACGAGCAGTACTTC.

Details on this clone: The junction departs from germline at one end; a sequencing error may be responsible. J is TRBJ2-1 and V is TRBV6-1, with a weak D call TRBD2 (5 bases). In germline, CDR1 is MNHNS, CDR2 SASEGT. The CDR3 length is 15 residues. The CDR3 loop is CASREASTSYNEQFF. The CDR3 DNA is TGTGCCAGCAGAGAAGCTAGCACTAGCTACAATGAGCAGTTCTTC.

The rearrangement joins TRBV5-1 to TRBJ2-6; D is unclear. Germline CDR1 is SGHRS and CDR2 is YFSETQ. V lost 4 bases, J lost 2 bases, and 7 bases lay in between. The length of the CDR3 is 14 residues. The CDR3: CASSPFPGANVLTF. CDR3 sequence (DNA): TGCGCCAGCAGCCCTTTTCCTGGGGCCAACGTCCTGACTTTC.

The chain uses TRBV7-9 and TRBJ2-2; 7 bases line up with TRBD1. The CDR3 spans 17 residues. V shed 8 bases and J 7 bases; nucleotides not matched to a gene: 19. CDR1 and CDR2 from the germline V gene are SEHNR and FQNEAQ (reference sequence). The CDR3 spells CASPPESQGDYGGELFF. In DNA form, the CDR3 reads TGTGCCAGCCCCCCTGAGAGCCAGGGGGATTACGGCGGGGAGCTGTTTTTT.

The chain carries TRBV7-2 and TRBJ2-7; 8 nucleotides align to TRBD2. With V trimmed by 1 base and J by 3 bases, 5 bases remained unmatched. Germline V gene sequence: CDR1 SGHTA, CDR2 FQGNSA. The length of the CDR3 is 15 residues. The CDR3 loop is CASSLGAGENYEQYF. CDR3 DNA sequence: TGTGCCAGCAGCTTAGGAGCGGGAGAAAACTACGAGCAGTACTTC. Full variable domain (remainder filled in from reference TRBV7-2 and TRBJ2-7): GAGVSQSPSNKVTEKGKDVELRCDPISGHTALYWYRQSLGQGLEFLIYFQGNSAPDKSGLPSDRFSAERTGGSVSTLTIQRTQQEDSAVYLCASSLGAGENYEQYFGPGTRLTVT.

The V gene is TRBV28, the J gene TRBJ1-2; the D gene is possibly TRBD1 (6 bases). The CDR3 spans 14 residues. V was clipped by 8 bases and J by 5 bases, with 18 bases between them. Looked up from germline, CDR1 is MDHEN and CDR2 is SYDVKM. The CDR3 DNA reads as TGTGCCAGCTTTTCGGGGGGCGCAGTGTATGGCTACACCTTC. This translates into CASFSGGAVYGYTF.

V gene TRBV10-1 combines with J gene TRBJ2-3; D unclear. The V end was cut by 6 bases, the J end by 0 bases, with 4 bases between. The CDR3 has 12 amino acids. Germline-derived CDR1 and CDR2 are WNHNN and SYGVQD (reference sequence). CDR3 residues: CASSTSTDTQYF. The CDR3 region has the DNA TGCGCCAGCAGCACTAGCACAGATACGCAGTATTTT.

This clone came up a few times. V usage is TRBV6-5 and J usage is TRBJ2-5; TRBD1 matches at 8 bases. The J call could be wrong; TRBJ2-7 is a better fit for the DNA end. Germline CDR1 is MNHEY and CDR2 is SVGAGI. CDR3 length: 14 residues. The CDR3 sequence is CASSKDRDNYEQYF. The CDR3 DNA is TGTGCCAGCAGTAAGGACAGGGACAACTACGAGCAGTACTTC.